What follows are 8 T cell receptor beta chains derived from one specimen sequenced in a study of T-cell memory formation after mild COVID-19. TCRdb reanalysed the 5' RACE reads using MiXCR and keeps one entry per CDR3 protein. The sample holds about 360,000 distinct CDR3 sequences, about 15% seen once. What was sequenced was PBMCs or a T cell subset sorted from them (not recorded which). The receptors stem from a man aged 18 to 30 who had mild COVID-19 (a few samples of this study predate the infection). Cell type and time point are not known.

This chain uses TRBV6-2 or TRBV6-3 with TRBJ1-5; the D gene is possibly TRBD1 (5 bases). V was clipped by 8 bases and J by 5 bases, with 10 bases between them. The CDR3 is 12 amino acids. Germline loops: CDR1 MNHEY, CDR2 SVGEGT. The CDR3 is CASRDGDQPQHF. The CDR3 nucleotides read TGTGCCAGCCGGGACGGCGATCAGCCCCAGCATTTT.

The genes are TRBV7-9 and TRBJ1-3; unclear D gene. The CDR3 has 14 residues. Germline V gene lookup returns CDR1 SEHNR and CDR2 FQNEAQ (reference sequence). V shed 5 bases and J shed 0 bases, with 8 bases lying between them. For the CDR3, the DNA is TGTGCCAGCAGCCGGCGAAACTCTGGAAACACCATATATTTT. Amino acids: CASSRRNSGNTIYF.

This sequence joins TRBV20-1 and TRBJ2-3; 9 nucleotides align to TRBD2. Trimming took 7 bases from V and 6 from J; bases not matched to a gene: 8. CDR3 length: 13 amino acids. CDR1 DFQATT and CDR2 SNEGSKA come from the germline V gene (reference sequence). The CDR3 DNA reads TGCAGTGGGCCGGGACTAGCCTCCGATACGCAGTATTTT. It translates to CSGPGLASDTQYF.

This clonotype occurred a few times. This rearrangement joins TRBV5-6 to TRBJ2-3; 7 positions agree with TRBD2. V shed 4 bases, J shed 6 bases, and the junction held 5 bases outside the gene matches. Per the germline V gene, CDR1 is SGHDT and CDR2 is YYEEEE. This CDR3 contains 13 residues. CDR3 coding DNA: TGTGCCAGCAGCCGCGGGGGAATTGATACGCAGTATTTT. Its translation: CASSRGGIDTQYF.

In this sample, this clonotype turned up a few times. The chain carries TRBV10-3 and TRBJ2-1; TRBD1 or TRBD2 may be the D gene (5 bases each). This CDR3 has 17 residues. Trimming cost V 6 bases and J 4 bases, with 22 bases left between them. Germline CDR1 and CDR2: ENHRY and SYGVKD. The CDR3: CAIRGETGTEEYNEQFF. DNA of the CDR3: TGTGCCATCAGGGGGGAGACCGGGACGGAAGAGTACAATGAGCAGTTCTTC.

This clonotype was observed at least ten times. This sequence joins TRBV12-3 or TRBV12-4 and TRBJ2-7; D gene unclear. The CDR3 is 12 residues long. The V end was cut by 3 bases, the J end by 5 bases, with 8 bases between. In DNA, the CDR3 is TGTGCCAGCAGTTTGGGTACAAACGAGCAGTACGTC. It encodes CASSLGTNEQYV.

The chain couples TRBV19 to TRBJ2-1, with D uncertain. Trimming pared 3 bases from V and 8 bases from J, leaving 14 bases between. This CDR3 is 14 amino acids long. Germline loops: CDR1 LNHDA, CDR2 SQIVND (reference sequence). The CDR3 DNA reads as TGTGCCAGTAGTATTGGGGTCAGTATAGATGAGCAGTTCTTC. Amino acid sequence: CASSIGVSIDEQFF.

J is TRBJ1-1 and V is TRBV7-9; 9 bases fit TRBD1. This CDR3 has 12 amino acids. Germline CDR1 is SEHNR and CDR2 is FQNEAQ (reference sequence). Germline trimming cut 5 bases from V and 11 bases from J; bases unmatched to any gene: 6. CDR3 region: CASSNRDRVAFF. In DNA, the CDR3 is TGTGCCAGCAGCAACCGGGACAGGGTGGCTTTCTTT. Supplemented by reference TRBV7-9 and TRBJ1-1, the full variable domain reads DTGVSQNPRHKITKRGQNVTFRCDPISEHNRLYWYRQTLGQGPEFLTYFQNEAQLEKSRLLSDRFSAERPKGSFSTLEIQRTEQGDSAMYLCASSNRDRVAFFGQGTRLTVV.